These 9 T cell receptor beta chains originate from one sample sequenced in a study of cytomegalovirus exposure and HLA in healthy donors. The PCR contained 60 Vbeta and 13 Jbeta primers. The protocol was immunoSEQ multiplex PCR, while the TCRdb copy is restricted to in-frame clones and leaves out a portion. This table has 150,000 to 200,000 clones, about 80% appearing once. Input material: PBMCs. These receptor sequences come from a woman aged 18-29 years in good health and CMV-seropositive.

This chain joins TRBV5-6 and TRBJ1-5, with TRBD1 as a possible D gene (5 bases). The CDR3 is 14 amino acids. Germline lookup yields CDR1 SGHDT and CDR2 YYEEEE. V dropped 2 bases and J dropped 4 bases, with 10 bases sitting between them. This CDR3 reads CASSLRGVNQPQHF. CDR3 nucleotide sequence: TGTGCCAGCAGCTTACGGGGGGTAAATCAGCCCCAGCATTTT.

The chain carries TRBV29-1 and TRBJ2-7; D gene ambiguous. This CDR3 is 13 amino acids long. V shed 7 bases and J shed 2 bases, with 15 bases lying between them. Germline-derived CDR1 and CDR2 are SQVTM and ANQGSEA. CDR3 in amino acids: CSAASSGTYEQYF. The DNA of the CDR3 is TGCAGCGCCGCCTCCTCAGGAACCTACGAGCAGTACTTC.

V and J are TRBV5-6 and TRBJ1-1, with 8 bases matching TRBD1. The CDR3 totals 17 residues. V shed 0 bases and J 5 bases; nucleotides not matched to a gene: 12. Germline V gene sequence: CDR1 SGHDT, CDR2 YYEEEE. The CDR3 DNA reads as TGTGCCAGCAGCTTGGCCACAGGGGGGAAACATAGAACTGAAGCTTTCTTT. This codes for CASSLATGGKHRTEAFF. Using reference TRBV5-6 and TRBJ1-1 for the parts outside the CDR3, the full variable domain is DAGVTQSPTHLIKTRGQQVTLRCSPKSGHDTVSWYQQALGQGPQFIFQYYEEEERQRGNFPDRFSGHQFPNYSSELNVNALLLGDSALYLCASSLATGGKHRTEAFFGQGTRLTVV.

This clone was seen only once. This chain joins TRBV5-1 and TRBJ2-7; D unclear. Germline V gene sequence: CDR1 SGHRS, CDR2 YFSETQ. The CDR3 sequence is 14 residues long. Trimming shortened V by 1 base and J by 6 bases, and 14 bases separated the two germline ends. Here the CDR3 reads CASSLTQTVSEQYF. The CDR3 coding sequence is TGCGCCAGCAGCTTGACTCAGACTGTCTCCGAGCAGTACTTC. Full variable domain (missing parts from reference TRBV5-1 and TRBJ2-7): KAGVTQTPRYLIKTRGQQVTLSCSPISGHRSVSWYQQTPGQGLQFLFEYFSETQRNKGNFPGRFSGRQFSNSRSEMNVSTLELGDSALYLCASSLTQTVSEQYFGPGTRLTVT.

In DNA form, the CDR3 reads TGTGCCAGCAGCTTAAGCGACGACCTTAACAATGAGCAGTTCTTC. Translated, it gives CASSLSDDLNNEQFF. This chain uses TRBV7-9 with TRBJ2-1; D unresolved. Germline loops: CDR1 SEHNR, CDR2 FQNEAQ (reference sequence). With 2 bases removed from V and 5 bases from J, the gap between germline ends came to 13 bases. The CDR3 contains 15 residues.

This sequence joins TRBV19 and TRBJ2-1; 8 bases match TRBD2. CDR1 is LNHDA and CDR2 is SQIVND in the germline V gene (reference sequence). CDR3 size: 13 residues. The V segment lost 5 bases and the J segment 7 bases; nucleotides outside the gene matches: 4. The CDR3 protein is CASSRGGQNEQFF. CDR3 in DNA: TGTGCCAGTAGTCGGGGGGGCCAAAATGAGCAGTTCTTC. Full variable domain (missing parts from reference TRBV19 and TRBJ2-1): DGGITQSPKYLFRKEGQNVTLSCEQNLNHDAMYWYRQDPGQGLRLIYYSQIVNDFQKGDIAEGYSVSREKKESFPLTVTSAQKNPTAFYLCASSRGGQNEQFFGPGTRLTVL.

The CDR3 sequence: CAWSVKARGGKQFF. The CDR3 region has the DNA TGTGCCTGGAGTGTAAAAGCGCGGGGGGGAAAGCAGTTCTTC. This chain uses TRBV30 with TRBJ2-1; 9 bases are shared with TRBD2. Germline-derived CDR1 and CDR2 are GTSNPN and SVGIG (reference sequence). Unmatched junction bases numbered 8, after V lost 0 bases and J lost 11 bases. The length of the CDR3 is 14 residues.

The CDR3 spells CSVASSGGGNEQFF. The DNA of the CDR3 is TGCAGCGTTGCAAGCAGCGGGGGAGGAAATGAGCAGTTCTTC. V usage is TRBV29-1 and J usage is TRBJ2-1, with 8 bases matching TRBD2. Per germline, CDR1 SQVTM and CDR2 ANQGSEA. This CDR3 has 14 amino acids. The V and J ends lost 4 bases and 7 bases, in that order; junction bases with no gene match: 9.

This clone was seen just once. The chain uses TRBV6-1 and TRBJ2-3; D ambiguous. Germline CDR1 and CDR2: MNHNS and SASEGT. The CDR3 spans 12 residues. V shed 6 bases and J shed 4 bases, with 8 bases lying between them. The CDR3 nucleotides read TGTGCCAGCAGGATAGCCCCAGATACGCAGTATTTT. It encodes CASRIAPDTQYF.